This T cell receptor beta chain comes out of a study of shared clonotypes between healthy human individuals. Overall study results and limits: Of the naive CD4 clonotypes, about 5.4% were shared across a handful of donors. A reduction in generation probabilities was seen for non-shared clonotypes relative to those shared by all four donors.

On this clone: The antigen is undetermined.

Germline V CDR1 and CDR2: KGHSH, LQKENI. The V and J ends lost 6 bases and 2 bases respectively, with 11 bases between them. This CDR3 region has 13 residues. The assay was immunoSEQ multiplex PCR, and TCRdb's table has in-frame clones only and misses some. The repertoire holds fewer than 2.5 million clones, with approximately 94% as singletons. This receptor was taken from a man between 18 and 35 years old in good health. Some clones in this sample may be carry-over from other donors' samples. The sequenced material came from naive CD4+ T cells from PBMCs. The subset: CD45RA+ positively selected. The chain recombines TRBV18 with TRBJ2-7; D gene uncertain. As DNA, the CDR3 is TGTGCCAGCTCCCCCTTGGCCCCCTACGAGCAGTACTTC. This encodes CASSPLAPYEQYF.